This TCR beta chain was documented in a study of blood T cell repertoires in COVID-19. The method was immunoSEQ multiplex PCR; TCRdb's version includes in-frame clones alone and lacks a portion of them. The repertoire holds 55,000 to 80,000 clones, with 70% to 85% as singletons. The germline V gene has CDR1 SSHAT and CDR2 FNYEAQ (reference sequence). CDR3 length: 13 residues. Notes on this clone: The junction and the germline gene differ at one end; a read error may be behind it.

The origin of this receptor is a man in his sixties with acute or convalescent COVID-19. Material for sequencing was peripheral blood. The chain has TRBV7-7 and TRBJ1-1, with D unclear. The CDR3 loop reads CASSLNRNTEAFF. The CDR3 DNA reads as TGTGCTAGCAGCTTAAACAGGAACACTGAAGCTTTCTTT.